This TCR beta chain came from a study of blood T cell repertoires in COVID-19. Trimming left V 6 bases short and J 0 bases short, with 21 bases between. The CDR3 sequence is 18 residues long. Per germline, CDR1 SSHAT and CDR2 FNYEAQ (reference sequence). The data were produced by immunoSEQ multiplex PCR, yet TCRdb's version contains in-frame clones alone and is incomplete. The table lists 330,000 or so clones, about 90% of them singletons. Across about two dozen US areas, participants ranged in age from about 18 to 90 years. Cohort 3 recovery required two negative PCRs, clearance, or symptom resolution.

V is TRBV7-7 and J is TRBJ2-1; D perhaps matches TRBD1 (5 bases). The source material was PBMCs or T cells enriched from blood (not recorded which). This TCR derives from a man aged 25-40 years who had recovered from COVID-19. The CDR3 sequence is CASRPITGRVSSYNEQFF. In DNA, the CDR3 is TGTGCCAGCAGACCTATAACCGGCAGGGTGAGCTCCTACAATGAGCAGTTCTTC.